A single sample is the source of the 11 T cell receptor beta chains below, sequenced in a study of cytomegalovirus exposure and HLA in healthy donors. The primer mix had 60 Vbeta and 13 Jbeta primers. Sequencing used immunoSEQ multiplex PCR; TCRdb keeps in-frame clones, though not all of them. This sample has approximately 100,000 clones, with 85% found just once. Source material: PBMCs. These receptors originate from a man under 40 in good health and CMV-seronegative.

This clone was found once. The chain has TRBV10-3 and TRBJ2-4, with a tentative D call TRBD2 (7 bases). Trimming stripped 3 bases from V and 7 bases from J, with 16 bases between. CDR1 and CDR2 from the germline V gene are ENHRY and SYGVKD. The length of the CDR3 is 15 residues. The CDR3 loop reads CAISDYVGGENIQYF. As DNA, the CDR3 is TGTGCCATCAGTGATTACGTAGGGGGGGAGAACATTCAGTACTTC.

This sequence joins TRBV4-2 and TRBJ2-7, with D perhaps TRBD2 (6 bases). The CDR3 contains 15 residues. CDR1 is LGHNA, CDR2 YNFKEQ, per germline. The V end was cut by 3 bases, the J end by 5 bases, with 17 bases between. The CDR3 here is CASSQSGTLRDEQYF. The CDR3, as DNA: TGTGCCAGCAGCCAGTCCGGGACTCTCCGTGACGAGCAGTACTTC.

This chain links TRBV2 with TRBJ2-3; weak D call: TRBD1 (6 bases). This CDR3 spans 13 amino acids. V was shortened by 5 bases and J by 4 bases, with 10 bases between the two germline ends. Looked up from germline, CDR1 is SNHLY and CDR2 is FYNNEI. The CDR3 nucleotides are TGTGCCAGCAGTCCGACAGGAGCAGATACGCAGTATTTT. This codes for CASSPTGADTQYF.

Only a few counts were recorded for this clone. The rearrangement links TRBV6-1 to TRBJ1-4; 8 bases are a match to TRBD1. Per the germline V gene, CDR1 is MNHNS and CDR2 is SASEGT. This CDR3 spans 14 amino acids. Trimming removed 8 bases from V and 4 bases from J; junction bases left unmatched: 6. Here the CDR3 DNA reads TGTGCCAGCTTCCCCGACAGGGGTAATGAAAAACTGTTTTTT. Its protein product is CASFPDRGNEKLFF.

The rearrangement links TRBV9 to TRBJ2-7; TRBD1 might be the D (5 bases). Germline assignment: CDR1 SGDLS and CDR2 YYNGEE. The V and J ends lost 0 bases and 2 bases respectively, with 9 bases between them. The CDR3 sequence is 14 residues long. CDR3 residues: CASSVDQGAYEQYF. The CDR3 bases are TGTGCCAGCAGCGTAGACCAGGGCGCCTACGAGCAGTACTTC.

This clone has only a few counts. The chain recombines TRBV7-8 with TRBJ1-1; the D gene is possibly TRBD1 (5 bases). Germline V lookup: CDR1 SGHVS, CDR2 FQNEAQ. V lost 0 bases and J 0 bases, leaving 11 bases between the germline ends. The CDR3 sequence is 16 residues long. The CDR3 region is CASSLAGQGLNTEAFF. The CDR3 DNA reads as TGTGCCAGCAGCTTAGCGGGGCAGGGCCTGAACACTGAAGCTTTCTTT.

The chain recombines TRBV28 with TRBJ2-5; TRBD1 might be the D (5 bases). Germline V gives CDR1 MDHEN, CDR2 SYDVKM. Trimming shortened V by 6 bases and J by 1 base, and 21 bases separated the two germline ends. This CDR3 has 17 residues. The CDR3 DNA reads TGTGCCAGCAGCCATCAGGGTTCGGTGGTGGGCCAAGAGACCCAGTACTTC. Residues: CASSHQGSVVGQETQYF.

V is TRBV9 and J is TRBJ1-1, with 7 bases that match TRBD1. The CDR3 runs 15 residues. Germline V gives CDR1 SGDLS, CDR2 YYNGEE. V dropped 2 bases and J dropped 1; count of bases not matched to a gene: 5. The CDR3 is CASSVMGQTNTEAFF. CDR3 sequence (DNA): TGTGCCAGCAGCGTCATGGGACAGACGAACACTGAAGCTTTCTTT.

Written as DNA, the CDR3 is TGTGCCAGCAGCGTAGGGGACAGAGCCTCTGGAAACACCATATATTTT. It yields the protein CASSVGDRASGNTIYF. This chain links TRBV9 with TRBJ1-3, with 7 bases matching TRBD1. The germline V gene has CDR1 SGDLS and CDR2 YYNGEE. This CDR3 is 16 amino acids long. The V segment lost 0 bases and the J segment 0 bases; nucleotides outside the gene matches: 3.

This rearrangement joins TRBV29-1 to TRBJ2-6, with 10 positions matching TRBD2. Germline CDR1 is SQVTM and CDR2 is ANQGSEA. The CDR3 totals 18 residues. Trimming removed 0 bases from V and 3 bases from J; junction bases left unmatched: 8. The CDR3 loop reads CSVEDTSGIVLGANVLTF. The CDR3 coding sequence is TGCAGCGTTGAAGACACTAGCGGGATAGTACTTGGGGCCAACGTCCTGACTTTC.

The CDR3 is CASSLDRGHGYTF. CDR3 sequence (DNA): TGTGCCAGCAGTCTCGACAGGGGCCATGGCTACACCTTC. V gene TRBV27 combines with J gene TRBJ1-2; 8 positions agree with TRBD1. V was clipped by 5 bases and J by 6 bases; unmatched bases: 5. The CDR3 spans 13 residues. Germline CDR1 MNHEY, CDR2 SMNVEV (reference sequence).